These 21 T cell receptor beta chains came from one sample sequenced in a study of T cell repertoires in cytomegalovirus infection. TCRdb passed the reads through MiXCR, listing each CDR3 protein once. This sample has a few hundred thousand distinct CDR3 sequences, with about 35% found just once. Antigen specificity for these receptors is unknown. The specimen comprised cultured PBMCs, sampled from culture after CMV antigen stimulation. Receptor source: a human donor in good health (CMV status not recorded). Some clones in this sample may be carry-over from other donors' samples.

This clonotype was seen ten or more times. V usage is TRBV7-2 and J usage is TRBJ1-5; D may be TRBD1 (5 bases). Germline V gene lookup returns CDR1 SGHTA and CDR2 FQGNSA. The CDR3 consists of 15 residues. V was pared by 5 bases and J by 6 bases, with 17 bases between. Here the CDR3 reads CASSAGQGLGQPQHF. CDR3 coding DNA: TGTGCCAGCAGCGCAGGCCAGGGCTTAGGTCAGCCCCAGCATTTT.

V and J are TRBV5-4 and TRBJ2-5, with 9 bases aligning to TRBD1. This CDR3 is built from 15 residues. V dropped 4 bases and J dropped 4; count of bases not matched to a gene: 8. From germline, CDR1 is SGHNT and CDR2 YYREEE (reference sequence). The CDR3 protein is CASSLPTGGVETQYF. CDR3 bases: TGTGCCAGCAGCCTACCCACAGGGGGCGTAGAGACCCAGTACTTC. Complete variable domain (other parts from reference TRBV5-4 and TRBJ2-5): ETGVTQSPTHLIKTRGQQVTLRCSSQSGHNTVSWYQQALGQGPQFIFQYYREEENGRGNFPPRFSGLQFPNYSSELNVNALELDDSALYLCASSLPTGGVETQYFGPGTRLLVL.

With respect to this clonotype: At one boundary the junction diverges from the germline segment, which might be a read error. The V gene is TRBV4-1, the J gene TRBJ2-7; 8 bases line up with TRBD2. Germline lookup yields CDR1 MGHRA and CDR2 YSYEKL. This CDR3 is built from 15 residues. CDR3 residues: CASSDSGRSSYEQYF. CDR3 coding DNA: TGTGCCAGCAGCGACAGCGGGAGAAGCTCCTACGAGCAGTACTTC.

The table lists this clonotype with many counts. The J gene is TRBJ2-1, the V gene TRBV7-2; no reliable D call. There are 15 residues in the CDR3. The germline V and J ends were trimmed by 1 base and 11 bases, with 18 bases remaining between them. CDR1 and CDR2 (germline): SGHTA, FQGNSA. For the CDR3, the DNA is TGTGCCAGCAGCTTAGTATTTCCAGGACCCCCAAAGCAGTTCTTC. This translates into CASSLVFPGPPKQFF.

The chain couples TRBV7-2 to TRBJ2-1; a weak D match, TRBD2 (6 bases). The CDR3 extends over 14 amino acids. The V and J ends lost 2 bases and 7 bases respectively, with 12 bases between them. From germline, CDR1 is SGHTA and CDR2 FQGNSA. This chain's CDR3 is CASSLLGSRNEQFF. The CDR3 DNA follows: TGTGCCAGCAGCTTACTCGGGAGCCGTAATGAGCAGTTCTTC.

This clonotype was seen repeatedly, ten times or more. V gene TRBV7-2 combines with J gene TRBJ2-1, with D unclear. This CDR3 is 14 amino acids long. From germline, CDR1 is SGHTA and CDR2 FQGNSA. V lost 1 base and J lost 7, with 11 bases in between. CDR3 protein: CASSLGSSVNEQFF. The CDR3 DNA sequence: TGTGCCAGCAGCTTAGGGAGTTCGGTGAATGAGCAGTTCTTC.

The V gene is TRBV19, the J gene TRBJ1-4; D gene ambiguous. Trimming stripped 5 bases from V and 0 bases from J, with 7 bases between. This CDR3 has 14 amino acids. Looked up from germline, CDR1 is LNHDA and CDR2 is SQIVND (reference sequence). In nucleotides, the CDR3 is TGTGCCAGTAGTTGGCAGACAACTAATGAAAAACTGTTTTTT. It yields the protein CASSWQTTNEKLFF.

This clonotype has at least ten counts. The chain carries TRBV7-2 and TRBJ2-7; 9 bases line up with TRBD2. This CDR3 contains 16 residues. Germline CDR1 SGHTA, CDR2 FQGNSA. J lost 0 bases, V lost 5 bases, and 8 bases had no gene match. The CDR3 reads CASSPRGSGSSYEQYF. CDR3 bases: TGTGCCAGCAGCCCTCGGGGTAGCGGGAGCTCCTACGAGCAGTACTTC.

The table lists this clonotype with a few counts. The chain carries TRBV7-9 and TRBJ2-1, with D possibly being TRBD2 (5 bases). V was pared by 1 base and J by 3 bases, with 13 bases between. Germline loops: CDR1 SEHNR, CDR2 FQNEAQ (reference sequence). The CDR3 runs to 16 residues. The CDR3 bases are TGTGCCAGCAGCTTAGGGAGCGGTTTGTTCTACAATGAGCAGTTCTTC. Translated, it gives CASSLGSGLFYNEQFF.

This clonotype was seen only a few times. CDR3 loop: CASSPQGSRRAGELFF. CDR3 DNA: TGTGCCAGCAGTCCCCAAGGGTCAAGGCGCGCCGGGGAGCTGTTTTTT. This chain connects TRBV12-3 or TRBV12-4 to TRBJ2-2; D ambiguous. Trimming pared 5 bases from V and 6 bases from J, leaving 19 bases between. This CDR3 comprises 16 residues.

CDR3 sequence: CAWSATGTKDTIYF. For the CDR3, the DNA is TGTGCCTGGAGTGCCACCGGGACAAAGGACACCATATATTTT. The rearrangement uses TRBV30 and TRBJ1-3; tentatively, D is TRBD1 (6 bases). Germline V gene sequence: CDR1 GTSNPN, CDR2 SVGIG (reference sequence). Trimming removed 1 base at V and 8 bases at J, with 15 bases between. The CDR3 runs 14 residues.

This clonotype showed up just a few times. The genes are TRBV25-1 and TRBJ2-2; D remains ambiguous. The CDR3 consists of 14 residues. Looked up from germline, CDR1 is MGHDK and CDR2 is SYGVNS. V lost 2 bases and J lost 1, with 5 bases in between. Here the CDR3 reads CASSEIGNTGELFF. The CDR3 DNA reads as TGTGCCAGCAGTGAAATAGGGAACACCGGGGAGCTGTTTTTT.

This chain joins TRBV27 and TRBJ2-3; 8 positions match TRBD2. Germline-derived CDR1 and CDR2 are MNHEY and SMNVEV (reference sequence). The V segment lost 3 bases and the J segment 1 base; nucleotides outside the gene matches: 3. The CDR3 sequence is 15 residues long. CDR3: CASSFTSGRTDTQYF. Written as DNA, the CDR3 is TGTGCCAGCAGTTTCACTAGCGGTCGCACAGATACGCAGTATTTT.

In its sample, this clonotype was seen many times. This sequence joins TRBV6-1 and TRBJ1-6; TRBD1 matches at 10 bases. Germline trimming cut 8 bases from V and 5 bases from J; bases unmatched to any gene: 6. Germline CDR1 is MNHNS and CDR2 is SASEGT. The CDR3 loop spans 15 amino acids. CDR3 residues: CASRAGTGDNSPLHF. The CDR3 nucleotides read TGTGCCAGCCGGGCCGGGACAGGGGATAATTCACCCCTCCACTTT.

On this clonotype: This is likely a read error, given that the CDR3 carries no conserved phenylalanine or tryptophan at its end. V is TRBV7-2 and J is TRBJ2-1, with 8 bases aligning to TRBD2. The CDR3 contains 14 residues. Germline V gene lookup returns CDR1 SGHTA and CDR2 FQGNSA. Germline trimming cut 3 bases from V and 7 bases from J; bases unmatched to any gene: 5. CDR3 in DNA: TGTGCCAGCAGCTTCGTAGCGGGACTAAATGAGCAGTTCTTA. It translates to CASSFVAGLNEQFL.

This CDR3 reads CASSEASYEQYV. CDR3 nucleotides: TGTGCCAGCAGTGAAGCCAGCTACGAGCAGTACGTC. The V call is TRBV2, the J call TRBJ2-7; D ambiguous. Trimming shortened V by 0 bases and J by 3 bases, and 3 bases separated the two germline ends. Per germline, CDR1 SNHLY and CDR2 FYNNEI. The CDR3 consists of 12 residues.

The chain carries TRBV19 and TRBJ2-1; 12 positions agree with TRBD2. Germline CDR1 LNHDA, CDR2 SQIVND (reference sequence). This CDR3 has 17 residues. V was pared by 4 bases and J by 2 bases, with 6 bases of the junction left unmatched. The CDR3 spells CASSRLAGEGAYNEQFF. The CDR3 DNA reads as TGTGCCAGTAGTAGACTAGCGGGAGAGGGAGCCTACAATGAGCAGTTCTTC.

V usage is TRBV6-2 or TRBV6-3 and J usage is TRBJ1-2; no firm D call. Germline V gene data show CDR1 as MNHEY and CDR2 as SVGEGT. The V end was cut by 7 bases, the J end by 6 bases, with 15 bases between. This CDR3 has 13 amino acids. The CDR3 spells CASISLGANGYTF. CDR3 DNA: TGTGCCAGCATATCGTTAGGAGCGAATGGCTACACCTTC.

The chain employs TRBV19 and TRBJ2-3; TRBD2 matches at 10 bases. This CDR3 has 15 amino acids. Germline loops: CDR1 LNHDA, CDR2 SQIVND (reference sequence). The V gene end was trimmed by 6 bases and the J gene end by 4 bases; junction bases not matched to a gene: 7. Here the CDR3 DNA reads TGTGCCAGTAGGGCGGCTAGCGGGAGACCAGATACGCAGTATTTT. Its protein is CASRAASGRPDTQYF.

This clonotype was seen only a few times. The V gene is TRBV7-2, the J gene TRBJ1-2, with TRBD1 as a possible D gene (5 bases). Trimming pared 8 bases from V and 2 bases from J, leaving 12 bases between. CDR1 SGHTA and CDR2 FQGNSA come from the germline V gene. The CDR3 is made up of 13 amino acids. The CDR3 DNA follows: TGTGCCAGCGGCCGGAGGGGAAACTATGGCTACACCTTC. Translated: CASGRRGNYGYTF.

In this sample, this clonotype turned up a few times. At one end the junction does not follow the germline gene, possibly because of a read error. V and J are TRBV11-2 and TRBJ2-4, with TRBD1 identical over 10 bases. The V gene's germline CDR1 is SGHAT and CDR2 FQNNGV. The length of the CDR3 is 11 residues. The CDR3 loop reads CASSTGQGVRF. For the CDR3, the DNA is TGTGCCAGCAGCACCGGACAGGGGGTTCGCTTC.